This T cell receptor beta chain was observed in a study of beta chain features in type 1 diabetes. This clone turned up a few times. Its antigen is not identified. CDR1 is SGDLS and CDR2 is YYNGEE in the germline V gene. CDR3 size: 13 residues. V lost 3 bases to trimming and J lost 14 bases; unmatched junction nucleotides: 9. Study-wide points: Shortening that was moderate but significant affected the TCRB CDR3s of Type 1 diabetes patients in all four CD4+ subsets. High TCR expression in some cells could lead to their over-representation in cDNA sequencing.

Sequenced material consisted of expressed TCRB transcripts (all of the isolated RNA was reverse transcribed). Approximately 3.6 million reads was the average for naive, central memory and regulatory T cell samples. The repertoire was sequenced with immunoSEQ multiplex PCR; TCRdb's copy has only in-frame clones and lacks some. The data show over 200,000 clones, roughly 10% seen once. The sample consisted of naive CD4+ T cells from blood. This chain joins TRBV9 and TRBJ2-2; 8 bases fit TRBD1. This sequence originates from a man aged 25-40 years with type 1 diabetes. CDR3 sequence (DNA): TGTGCCAGCAGCGGCCCCAGGGGGCGCAGCCTGTTTTTT. Protein: CASSGPRGRSLFF.